The rows below give T cell receptor beta chains drawn from one sample of a study of T cells in tumors after PD-1 blockade. Clones were read by immunoSEQ multiplex PCR, and TCRdb kept only the in-frame ones, dropping some. The sample lists about 63,000 clones; roughly 70% were seen once. Specimen: PBMCs, collected after anti-PD-1 treatment. The receptors stem from a human donor with basal cell carcinoma. The CDR3 runs from the conserved cysteine through the conserved F or W. A D gene is named only where the DNA matches it firmly. Size is stated for part of the rows, as once, few or many counts, or as a class when the clone is expanded.

TRBV11-3	16	TRBJ2-3	TRBD2	-	CASSLGVAGETDTQYF	TGTGCCAGCAGCTTAGGTGTAGCGGGGGAAACAGATACGCAGTATTTT
TRBV6-5	14	TRBJ1-1	TRBD1	-	CASSLTGGWGEAFF	TGTGCCAGCAGTCTGACAGGGGGCTGGGGTGAAGCTTTCTTT
TRBV7-2	15	TRBJ2-1	-	-	CASSLAAASYNEQFF	TGTGCCAGCAGCTTAGCAGCGGCCTCCTACAATGAGCAGTTCTTC
TRBV18	14	TRBJ1-2	TRBD1	-	CASSVQGTNYGYTF	TGTGCCAGCTCAGTACAGGGGACTAACTATGGCTACACCTTC
TRBV9	16	TRBJ1-4	-	-	CASSVESGVLGEKLFF	TGTGCCAGCAGCGTAGAGTCAGGGGTACTGGGGGAAAAACTGTTTTTT
TRBV6-4	17	TRBJ2-5	-	-	CASSDKPRPSRSETQYF	TGTGCCAGCAGTGACAAACCTAGACCATCCAGGTCAGAGACCCAGTACTTC
TRBV3-1/TRBV3-2	13	TRBJ2-1	-	-	CASSQDLRNEQFF	TGTGCCAGCAGCCAAGACTTGAGGAATGAGCAGTTCTTC
TRBV19	14	TRBJ1-5	-	-	CASNERFSNQPQHF	TGTGCCAGTAATGAGCGGTTTAGCAATCAGCCCCAGCATTTT
TRBV19	19	TRBJ1-4	TRBD1	many	CASSWDSKLPASTNEKLFF	TGTGCCAGTAGTTGGGACAGCAAGCTCCCTGCCTCAACTAATGAAAAACTGTTTTTT
TRBV6-4	15	TRBJ2-5	TRBD2	-	CASSDSLAGQETQYF	TGTGCCAGCAGTGACTCATTAGCGGGACAAGAGACCCAGTACTTC
TRBV14	16	TRBJ1-3	-	-	CASSQDTPSLGNTIYF	TGTGCCAGCAGCCAAGATACGCCATCTCTTGGAAACACCATATATTTT
TRBV6-6	15	TRBJ1-3	-	-	CASRGGGLGGNTIYF	TGTGCCAGCAGAGGTGGGGGATTAGGAGGAAACACCATATATTTT
TRBV5-1	13	TRBJ2-7	-	-	CASSPGQSYEQYF	TGCGCCAGCTCCCCGGGACAATCCTACGAGCAGTACTTC
TRBV7-9	13	TRBJ1-2	TRBD1	once	CASSLGGGAGYTF	TGTGCCAGCAGCTTAGGAGGGGGCGCTGGCTACACCTTC
TRBV7-9	15	TRBJ2-1	TRBD1	-	CASSNRDRGIDEQFF	TGTGCCAGCAGCAACCGGGACAGGGGGATCGATGAGCAGTTCTTC
TRBV10-3	18	TRBJ2-2	TRBD2	-	CAISESTGGGPNTGELFF	TGTGCCATCAGTGAGTCAACTGGCGGGGGGCCCAACACCGGGGAGCTGTTTTTT
TRBV5-6	17	TRBJ1-1	-	-	CASSGGEPARMNTEAFF	TGTGCCAGCAGCGGGGGGGAACCAGCACGTATGAACACTGAAGCTTTCTTT
TRBV7-8	14	TRBJ1-1	TRBD1	-	CASSLRQGNTEAFF	TGTGCCAGCAGCCTAAGACAGGGGAACACTGAAGCTTTCTTT
TRBV30	13	TRBJ1-2	TRBD1	-	CAWTLGQGSGYTF	TGTGCCTGGACCCTGGGACAGGGGAGTGGCTACACCTTC
TRBV2	13	TRBJ1-1	-	-	CASSYRASTEAFF	TGTGCCAGCAGTTATCGGGCCTCCACTGAAGCTTTCTTT
TRBV6-1	12	TRBJ1-6	-	-	CASSEPRRPLHF	TGTGCCAGCAGTGAACCCAGGCGACCCCTCCACTTT
TRBV28	15	TRBJ1-5	-	-	CASSFRGYGNQPQHF	TGTGCCAGCAGTTTTAGGGGTTATGGAAATCAGCCCCAGCATTTT
TRBV18	15	TRBJ1-1	-	-	CASSRGIGEDTEAFF	TGTGCCAGCTCACGAGGGATTGGCGAGGACACTGAAGCTTTCTTT
TRBV6-1	16	TRBJ1-3	-	-	CASSEARRLSGNTIYF	TGTGCCAGCAGTGAAGCGCGACGTCTGTCTGGAAACACCATATATTTT
TRBV5-1	12	TRBJ1-2	-	-	CASSSQGFGYTF	TGCGCCAGCAGCTCACAGGGTTTTGGCTACACCTTC